This T cell receptor (beta chain) was identified in a study of cytomegalovirus exposure and HLA in healthy donors. Primers: 60 Vbeta forward and 13 Jbeta reverse. Data came from immunoSEQ multiplex PCR; TCRdb stores just in-frame clones and leaves some out. Of about 250,000 clones listed, about 80% were seen once; the top ten hold more than 0.3%. Germline loops: CDR1 SEHNR, CDR2 FQNEAQ (reference sequence). The CDR3 extends over 15 amino acids. The junction had 10 bases not matched to a gene; V was cut back by 5 bases and J by 4 bases. Samples came from healthy bone marrow donors. Sequencing used PBMCs. This clonotype was obtained from a girl aged 2 to 9 in good health and CMV-seronegative. The J gene is TRBJ1-1, the V gene TRBV7-9; 7 nucleotides agree with TRBD1. As DNA, the CDR3 is TGTGCCAGCAGCGCCCCCAGGGGGGTTGGCACTGAAGCTTTCTTT. It codes for CASSAPRGVGTEAFF.